This T cell receptor (beta chain) was found in a study of shared clonotypes between healthy human individuals. Generated by immunoSEQ multiplex PCR, the TCRdb table keeps only in-frame clones and is missing some. Of approximately 2,300,000 clones in the sample, about nine tenths were seen once. V trimming: 4 bases; J trimming: 5 bases; junction bases outside the gene matches: 10. The CDR3 has 15 amino acids. Germline V gene sequence: CDR1 LGHNA, CDR2 YSLEER. Sequencing was carried out using naive CD4+ T cells from PBMCs. The subset was: CD45RA+ positively selected. This rearrangement joins TRBV4-3 to TRBJ1-2; 7 nucleotides align to TRBD1. This receptor was identified in a man aged 18 to 29 in good health. Some clones in this sample may be carry-over from other donors' samples. In DNA, the CDR3 is TGCGCCAGCAGCCTAATTCGGGACAGCGATTATGGCTACACCTTC. This translates into CASSLIRDSDYGYTF.